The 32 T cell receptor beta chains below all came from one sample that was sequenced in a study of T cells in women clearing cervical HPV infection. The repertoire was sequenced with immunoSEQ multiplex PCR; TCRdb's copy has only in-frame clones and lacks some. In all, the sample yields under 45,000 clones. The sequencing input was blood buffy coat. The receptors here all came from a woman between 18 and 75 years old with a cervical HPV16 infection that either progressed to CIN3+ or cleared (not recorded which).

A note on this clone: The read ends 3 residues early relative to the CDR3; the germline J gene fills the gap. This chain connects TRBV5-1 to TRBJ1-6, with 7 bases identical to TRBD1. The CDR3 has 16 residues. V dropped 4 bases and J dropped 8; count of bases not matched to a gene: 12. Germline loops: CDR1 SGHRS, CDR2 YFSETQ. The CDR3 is CASSPTQGLEYSPLHF. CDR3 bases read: TGCGCCAGCAGCCCGACACAGGGGTTGGAGTATTCACCC. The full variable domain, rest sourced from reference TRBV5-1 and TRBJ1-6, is KAGVTQTPRYLIKTRGQQVTLSCSPISGHRSVSWYQQTPGQGLQFLFEYFSETQRNKGNFPGRFSGRQFSNSRSEMNVSTLELGDSALYLCASSPTQGLEYSPLHFGNGTRLTVT.

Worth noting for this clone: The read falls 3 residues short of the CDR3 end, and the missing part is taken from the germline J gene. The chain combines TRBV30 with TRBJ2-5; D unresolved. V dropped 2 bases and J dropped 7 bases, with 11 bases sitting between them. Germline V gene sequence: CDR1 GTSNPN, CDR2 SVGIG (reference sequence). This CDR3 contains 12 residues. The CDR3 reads CAWSPAQRTQYF. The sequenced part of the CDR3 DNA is TGTGCCTGGAGTCCCGCCCAGCGGACC.

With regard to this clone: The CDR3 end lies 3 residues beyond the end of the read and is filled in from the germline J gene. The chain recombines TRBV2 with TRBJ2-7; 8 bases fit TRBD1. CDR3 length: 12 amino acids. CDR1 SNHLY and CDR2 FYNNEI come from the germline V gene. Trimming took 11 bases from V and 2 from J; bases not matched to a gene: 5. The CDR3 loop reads CAFRDRTYEQYF. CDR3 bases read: TGTGCCTTCCGGGACAGGACCTACGAG.

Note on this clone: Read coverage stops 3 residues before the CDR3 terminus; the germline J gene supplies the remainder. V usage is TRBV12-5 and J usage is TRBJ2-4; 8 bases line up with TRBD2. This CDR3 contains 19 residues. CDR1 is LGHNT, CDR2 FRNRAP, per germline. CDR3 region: CASGLVPDGAGVVESVQYF. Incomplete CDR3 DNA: TGTGCTAGTGGTTTGGTCCCCGACGGAGCGGGAGTGGTGGAATCTGTT. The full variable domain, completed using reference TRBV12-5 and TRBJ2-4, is DARVTQTPRHKVTEMGQEVTMRCQPILGHNTVFWYRQTMMQGLELLAYFRNRAPLDDSGMPKDRFSAEMPDATLATLKIQPSEPRDSAVYFCASGLVPDGAGVVESVQYFGAGTRLSVL.

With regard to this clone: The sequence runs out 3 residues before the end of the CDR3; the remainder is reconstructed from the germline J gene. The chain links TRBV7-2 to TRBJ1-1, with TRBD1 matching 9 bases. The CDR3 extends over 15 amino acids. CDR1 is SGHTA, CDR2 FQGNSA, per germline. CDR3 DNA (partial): TGTGCCAGCAGCCTGACCGGGACAGGGAACCAGGAA. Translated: CASSLTGTGNQE. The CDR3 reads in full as CASSLTGTGNQEAFF.

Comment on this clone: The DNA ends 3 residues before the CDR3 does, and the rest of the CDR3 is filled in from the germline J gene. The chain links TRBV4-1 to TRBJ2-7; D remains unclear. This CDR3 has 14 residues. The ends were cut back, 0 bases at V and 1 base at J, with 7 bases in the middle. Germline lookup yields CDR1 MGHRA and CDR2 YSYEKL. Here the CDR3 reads CASSQDIESYEQYF. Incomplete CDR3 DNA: TGCGCCAGCAGCCAAGATATAGAGTCCTACGAG.

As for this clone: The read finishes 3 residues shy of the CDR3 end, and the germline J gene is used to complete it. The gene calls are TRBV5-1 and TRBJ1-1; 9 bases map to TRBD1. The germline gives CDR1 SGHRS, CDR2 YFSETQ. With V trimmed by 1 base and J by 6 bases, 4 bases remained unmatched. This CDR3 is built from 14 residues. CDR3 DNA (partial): TGCGCCAGCAGCTTGCTACAGGGGGCCGCTGAA. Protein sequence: CASSLLQGAAE. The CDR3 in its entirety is CASSLLQGAAEAFF. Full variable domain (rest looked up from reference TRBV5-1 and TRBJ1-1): KAGVTQTPRYLIKTRGQQVTLSCSPISGHRSVSWYQQTPGQGLQFLFEYFSETQRNKGNFPGRFSGRQFSNSRSEMNVSTLELGDSALYLCASSLLQGAAEAFFGQGTRLTVV.

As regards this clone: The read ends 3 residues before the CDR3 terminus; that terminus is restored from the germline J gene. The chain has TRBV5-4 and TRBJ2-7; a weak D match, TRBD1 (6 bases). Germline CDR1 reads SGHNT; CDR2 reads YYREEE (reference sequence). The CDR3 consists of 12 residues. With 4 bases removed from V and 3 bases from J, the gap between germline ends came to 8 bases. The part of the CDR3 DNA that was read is TGTGCCAGCAGCCGGGACATCTACGAG. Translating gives CASSRDIYE. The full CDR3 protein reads CASSRDIYEQYF.

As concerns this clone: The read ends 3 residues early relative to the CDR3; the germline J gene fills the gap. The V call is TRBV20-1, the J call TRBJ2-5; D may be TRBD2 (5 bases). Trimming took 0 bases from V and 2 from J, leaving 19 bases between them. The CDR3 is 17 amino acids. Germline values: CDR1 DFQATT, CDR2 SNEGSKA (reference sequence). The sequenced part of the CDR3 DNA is TGCAGTGCTAGAGATAATGTGTGGAGAGCGGTTCAAGAGACC. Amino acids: CSARDNVWRAVQET. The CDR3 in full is CSARDNVWRAVQETQYF.

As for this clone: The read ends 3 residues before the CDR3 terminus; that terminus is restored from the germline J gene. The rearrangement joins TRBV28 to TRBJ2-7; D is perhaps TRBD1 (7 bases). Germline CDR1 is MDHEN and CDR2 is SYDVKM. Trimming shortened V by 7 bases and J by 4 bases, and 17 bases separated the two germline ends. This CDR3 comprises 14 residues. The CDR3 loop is CASTRGDSFYEQYF. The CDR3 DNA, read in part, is TGTGCCAGCACCCGCGGGGACAGCTTTTACGAG.

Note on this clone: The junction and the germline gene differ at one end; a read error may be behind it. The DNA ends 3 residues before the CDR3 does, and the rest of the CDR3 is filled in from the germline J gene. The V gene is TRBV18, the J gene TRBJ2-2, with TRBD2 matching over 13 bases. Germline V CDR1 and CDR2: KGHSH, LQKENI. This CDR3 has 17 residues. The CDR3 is CAGSPSRTSGSTGELFF. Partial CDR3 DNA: TGTGCCGGCTCACCTTCTAGGACTAGCGGGAGCACCGGGGAG.

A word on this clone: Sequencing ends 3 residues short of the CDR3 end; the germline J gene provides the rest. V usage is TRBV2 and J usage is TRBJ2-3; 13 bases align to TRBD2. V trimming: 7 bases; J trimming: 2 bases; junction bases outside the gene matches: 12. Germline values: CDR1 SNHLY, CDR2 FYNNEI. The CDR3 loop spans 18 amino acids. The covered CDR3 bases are TGTGCCAGCAAAACTTCCCAGGGACTAGCGGGGATCACAGATACG. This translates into CASKTSQGLAGITDT. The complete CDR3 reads CASKTSQGLAGITDTQYF.

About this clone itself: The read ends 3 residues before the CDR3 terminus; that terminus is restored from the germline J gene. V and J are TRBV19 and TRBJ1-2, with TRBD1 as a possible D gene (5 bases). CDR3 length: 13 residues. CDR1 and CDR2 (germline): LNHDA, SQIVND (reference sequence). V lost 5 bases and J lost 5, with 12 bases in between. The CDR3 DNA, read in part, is TGTGCCAGTAGTTCCCCCGGGGGTTATGGC. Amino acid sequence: CASSSPGGYG. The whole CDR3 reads CASSSPGGYGYTF.

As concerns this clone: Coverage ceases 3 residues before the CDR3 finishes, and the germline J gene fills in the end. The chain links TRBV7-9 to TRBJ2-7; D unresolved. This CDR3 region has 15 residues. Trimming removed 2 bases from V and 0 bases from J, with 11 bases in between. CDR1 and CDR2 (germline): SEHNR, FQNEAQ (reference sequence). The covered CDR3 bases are TGTGCCAGCAGCTTATCAAGCGCGAGCTCCTACGAG. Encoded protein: CASSLSSASSYE. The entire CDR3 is CASSLSSASSYEQYF.

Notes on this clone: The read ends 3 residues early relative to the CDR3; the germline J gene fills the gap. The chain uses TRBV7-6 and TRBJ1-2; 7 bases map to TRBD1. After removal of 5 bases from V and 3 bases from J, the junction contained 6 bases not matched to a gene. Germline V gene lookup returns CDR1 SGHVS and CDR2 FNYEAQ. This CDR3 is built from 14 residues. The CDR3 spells CASSQTGEDYGYTF. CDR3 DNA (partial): TGTGCCAGCAGCCAAACAGGGGAGGACTATGGC.

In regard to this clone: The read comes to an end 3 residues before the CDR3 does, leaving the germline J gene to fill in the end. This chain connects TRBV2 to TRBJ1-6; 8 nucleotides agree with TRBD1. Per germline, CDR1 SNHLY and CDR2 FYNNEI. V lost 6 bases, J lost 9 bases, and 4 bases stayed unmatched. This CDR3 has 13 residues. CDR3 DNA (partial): TGTGCCAGCAGGGGACAGGACACTTCACCC. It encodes CASRGQDTSP. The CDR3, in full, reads CASRGQDTSPLHF.

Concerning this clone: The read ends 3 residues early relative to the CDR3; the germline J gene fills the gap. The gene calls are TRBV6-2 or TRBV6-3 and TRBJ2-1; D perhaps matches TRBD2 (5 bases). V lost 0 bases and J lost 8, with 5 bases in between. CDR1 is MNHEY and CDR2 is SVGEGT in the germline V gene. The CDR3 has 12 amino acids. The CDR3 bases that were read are TGTGCCAGCAGTTACTCGAGGGATGAG. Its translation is CASSYSRDE. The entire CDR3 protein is CASSYSRDEQFF.

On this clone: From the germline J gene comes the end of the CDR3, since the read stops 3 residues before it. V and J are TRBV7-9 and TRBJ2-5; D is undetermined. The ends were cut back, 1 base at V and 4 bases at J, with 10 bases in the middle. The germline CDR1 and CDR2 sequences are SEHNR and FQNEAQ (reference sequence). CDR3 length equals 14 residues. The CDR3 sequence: CASSLGVVAETQYF. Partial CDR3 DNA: TGTGCCAGCAGCTTAGGCGTGGTTGCAGAGACC.

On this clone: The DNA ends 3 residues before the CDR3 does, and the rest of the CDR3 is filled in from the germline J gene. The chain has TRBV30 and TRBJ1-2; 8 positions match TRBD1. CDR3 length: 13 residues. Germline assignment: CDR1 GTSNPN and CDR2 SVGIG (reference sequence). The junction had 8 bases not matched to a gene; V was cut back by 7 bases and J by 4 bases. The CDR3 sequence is CAFNRDRLYGYTF. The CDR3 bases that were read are TGTGCCTTTAACCGGGACAGGCTCTATGGC.

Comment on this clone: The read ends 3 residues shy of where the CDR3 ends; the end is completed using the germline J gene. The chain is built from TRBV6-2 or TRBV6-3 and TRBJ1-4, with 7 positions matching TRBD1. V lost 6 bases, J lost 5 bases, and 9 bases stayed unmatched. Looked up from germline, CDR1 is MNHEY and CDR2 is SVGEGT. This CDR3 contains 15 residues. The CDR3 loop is CASSLGTVTNEKLFF. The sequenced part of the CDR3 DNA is TGTGCCAGCAGCCTCGGGACAGTAACAAATGAAAAA.

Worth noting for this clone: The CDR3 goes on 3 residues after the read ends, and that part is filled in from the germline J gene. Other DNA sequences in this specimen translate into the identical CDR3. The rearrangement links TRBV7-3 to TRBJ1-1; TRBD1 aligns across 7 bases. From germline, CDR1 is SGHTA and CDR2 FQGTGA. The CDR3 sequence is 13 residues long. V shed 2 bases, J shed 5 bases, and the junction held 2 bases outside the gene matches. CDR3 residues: CASSLDRETEAFF. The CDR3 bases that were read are TGTGCCAGCAGCTTAGACAGGGAGACTGAA.

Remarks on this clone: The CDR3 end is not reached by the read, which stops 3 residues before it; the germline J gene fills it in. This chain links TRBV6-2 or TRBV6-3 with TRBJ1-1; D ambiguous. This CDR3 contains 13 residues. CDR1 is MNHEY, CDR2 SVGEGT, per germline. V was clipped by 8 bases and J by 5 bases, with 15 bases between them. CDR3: CASERSTRTEAFF. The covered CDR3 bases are TGTGCCAGCGAACGAAGTACGAGGACTGAA.

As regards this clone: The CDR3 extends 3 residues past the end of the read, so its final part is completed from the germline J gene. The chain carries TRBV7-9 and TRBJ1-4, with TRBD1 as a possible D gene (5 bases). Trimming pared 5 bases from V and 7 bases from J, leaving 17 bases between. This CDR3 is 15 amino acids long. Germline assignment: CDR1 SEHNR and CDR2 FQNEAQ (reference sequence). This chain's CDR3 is CASSPSRGFGEKLFF. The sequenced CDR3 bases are TGTGCCAGCAGCCCCAGTCGGGGGTTTGGTGAAAAA.

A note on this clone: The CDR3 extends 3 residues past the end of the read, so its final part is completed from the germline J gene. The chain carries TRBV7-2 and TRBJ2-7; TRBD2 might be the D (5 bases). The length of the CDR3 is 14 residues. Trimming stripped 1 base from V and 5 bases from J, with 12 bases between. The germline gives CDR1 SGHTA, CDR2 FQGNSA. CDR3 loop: CASSLDRTGNEQYF. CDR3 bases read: TGTGCCAGCAGCTTAGATCGGACTGGTAACGAG.

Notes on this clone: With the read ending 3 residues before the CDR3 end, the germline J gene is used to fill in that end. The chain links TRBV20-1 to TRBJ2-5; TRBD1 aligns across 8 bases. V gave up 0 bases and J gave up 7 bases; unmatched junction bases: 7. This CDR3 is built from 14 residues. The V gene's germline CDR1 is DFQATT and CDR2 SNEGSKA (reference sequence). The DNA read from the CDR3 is TGCAGTGCTAGAGAGAACAGGGGGATGTGGACC. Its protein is CSARENRGMWT. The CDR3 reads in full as CSARENRGMWTQYF.

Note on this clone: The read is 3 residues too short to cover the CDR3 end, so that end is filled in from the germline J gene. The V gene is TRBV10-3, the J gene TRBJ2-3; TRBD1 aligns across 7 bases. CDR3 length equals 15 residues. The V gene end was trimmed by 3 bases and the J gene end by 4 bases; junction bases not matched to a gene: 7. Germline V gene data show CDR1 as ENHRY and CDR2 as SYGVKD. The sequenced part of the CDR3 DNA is TGTGCCATCAGTGACAACAGGGGAGTCGCAGATACG. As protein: CAISDNRGVADT. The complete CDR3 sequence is CAISDNRGVADTQYF.

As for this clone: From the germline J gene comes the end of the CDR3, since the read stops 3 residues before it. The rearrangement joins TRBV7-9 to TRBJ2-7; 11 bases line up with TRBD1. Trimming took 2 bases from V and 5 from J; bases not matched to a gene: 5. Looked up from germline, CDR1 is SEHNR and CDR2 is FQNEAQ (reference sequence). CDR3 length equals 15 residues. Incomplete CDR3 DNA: TGTGCCAGCAGCTTATCGGGACAGGGGGGTAACGAG. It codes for CASSLSGQGGNE. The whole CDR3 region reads CASSLSGQGGNEQYF.

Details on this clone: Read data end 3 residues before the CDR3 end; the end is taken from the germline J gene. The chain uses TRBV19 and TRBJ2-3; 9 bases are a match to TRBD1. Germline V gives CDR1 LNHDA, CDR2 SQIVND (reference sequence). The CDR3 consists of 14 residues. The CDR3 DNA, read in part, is TGTGCCAGTAGTATAGGGACAGGGGAACAGCCG. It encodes CASSIGTGEQP. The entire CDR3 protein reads CASSIGTGEQPQYF.

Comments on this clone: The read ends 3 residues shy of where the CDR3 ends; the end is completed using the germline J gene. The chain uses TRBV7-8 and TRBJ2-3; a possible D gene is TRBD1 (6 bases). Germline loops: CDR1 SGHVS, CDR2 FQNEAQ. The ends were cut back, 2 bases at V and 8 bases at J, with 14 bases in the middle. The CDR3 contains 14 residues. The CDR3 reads CASSLQGSGGTQYF. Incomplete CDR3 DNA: TGTGCCAGCAGCTTACAGGGGTCGGGTGGTACG.

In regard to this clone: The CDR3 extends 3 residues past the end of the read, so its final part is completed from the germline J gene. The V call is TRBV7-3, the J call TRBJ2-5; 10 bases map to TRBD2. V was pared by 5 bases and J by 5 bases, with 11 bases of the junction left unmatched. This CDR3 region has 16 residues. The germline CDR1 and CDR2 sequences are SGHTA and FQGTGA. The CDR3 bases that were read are TGTGCCAGCAGCCCGACCAGCGGGGGGGCTCGGGAGACC. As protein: CASSPTSGGARET. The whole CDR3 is CASSPTSGGARETQYF.

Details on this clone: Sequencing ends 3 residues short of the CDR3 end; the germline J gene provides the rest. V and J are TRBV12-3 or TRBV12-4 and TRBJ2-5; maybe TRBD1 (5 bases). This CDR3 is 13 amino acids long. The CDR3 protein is CASSLGGLATQYF. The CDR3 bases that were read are TGTGCCAGCAGTTTAGGGGGCCTGGCTACC.

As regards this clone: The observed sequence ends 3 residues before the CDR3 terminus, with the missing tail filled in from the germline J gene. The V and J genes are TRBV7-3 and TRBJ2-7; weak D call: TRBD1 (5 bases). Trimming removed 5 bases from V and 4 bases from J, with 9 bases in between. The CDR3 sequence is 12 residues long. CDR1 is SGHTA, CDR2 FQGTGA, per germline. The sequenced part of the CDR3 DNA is TGTGCCAGCAGCCCGGACACTTACGAG. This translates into CASSPDTYE. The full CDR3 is CASSPDTYEQYF.